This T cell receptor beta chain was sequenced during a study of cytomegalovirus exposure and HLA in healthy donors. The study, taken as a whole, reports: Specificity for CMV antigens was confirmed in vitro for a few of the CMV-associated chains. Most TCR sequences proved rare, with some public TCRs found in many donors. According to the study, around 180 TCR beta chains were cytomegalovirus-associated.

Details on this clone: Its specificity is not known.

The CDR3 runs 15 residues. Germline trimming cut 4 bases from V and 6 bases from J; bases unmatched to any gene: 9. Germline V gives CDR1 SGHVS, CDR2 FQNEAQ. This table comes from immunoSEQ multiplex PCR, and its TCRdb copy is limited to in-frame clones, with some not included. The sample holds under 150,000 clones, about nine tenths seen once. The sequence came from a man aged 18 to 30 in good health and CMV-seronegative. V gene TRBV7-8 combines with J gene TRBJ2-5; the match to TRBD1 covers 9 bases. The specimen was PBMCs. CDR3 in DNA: TGTGCCAGCAGCTACCGGGACAGGGATAGACAGACCCAGTACTTC. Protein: CASSYRDRDRQTQYF.